This T cell receptor beta chain was profiled in a study of CD8+ T cells in alopecia areata. Reverse transcription of extracted RNA yielded cDNA, which provided the sequencing template. Sequencing used immunoSEQ multiplex PCR; TCRdb keeps in-frame clones, though not all of them. Of about 150,000 clones listed, less than 65% are singletons. CDR3 length equals 17 residues. Germline V gene sequence: CDR1 SQVTM, CDR2 ANQGSEA. V shed 1 base and J 6 bases; nucleotides not matched to a gene: 14. General observations from the study: Clonality in lesional scalp, especially alopecia totalis/universalis, exceeded that of normal scalp.

This clone was observed a few times. The target antigen is unknown. The source of this sequence is a human donor in good health. The V gene is TRBV29-1, the J gene TRBJ2-1; TRBD2 aligns across 8 bases. Sequences were obtained from CD8+ T cells sorted from blood. CDR3 sequence (DNA): TGCAGCGTTGAAGGTGTTAGCGGGACCCTGGACCCCAATGAGCAGTTCTTC. It translates to CSVEGVSGTLDPNEQFF.